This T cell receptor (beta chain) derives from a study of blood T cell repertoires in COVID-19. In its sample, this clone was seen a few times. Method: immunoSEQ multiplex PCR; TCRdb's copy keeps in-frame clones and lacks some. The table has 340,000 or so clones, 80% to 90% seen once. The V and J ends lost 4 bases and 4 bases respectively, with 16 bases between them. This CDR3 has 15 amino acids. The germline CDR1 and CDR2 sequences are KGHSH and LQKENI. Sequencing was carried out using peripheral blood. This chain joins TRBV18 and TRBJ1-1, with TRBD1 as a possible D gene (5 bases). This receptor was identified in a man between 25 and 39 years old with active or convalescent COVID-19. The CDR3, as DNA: TGTGCCAGCTCACTCGGCCGGGGGGATGGCACTGAAGCTTTCTTT. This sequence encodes CASSLGRGDGTEAFF.